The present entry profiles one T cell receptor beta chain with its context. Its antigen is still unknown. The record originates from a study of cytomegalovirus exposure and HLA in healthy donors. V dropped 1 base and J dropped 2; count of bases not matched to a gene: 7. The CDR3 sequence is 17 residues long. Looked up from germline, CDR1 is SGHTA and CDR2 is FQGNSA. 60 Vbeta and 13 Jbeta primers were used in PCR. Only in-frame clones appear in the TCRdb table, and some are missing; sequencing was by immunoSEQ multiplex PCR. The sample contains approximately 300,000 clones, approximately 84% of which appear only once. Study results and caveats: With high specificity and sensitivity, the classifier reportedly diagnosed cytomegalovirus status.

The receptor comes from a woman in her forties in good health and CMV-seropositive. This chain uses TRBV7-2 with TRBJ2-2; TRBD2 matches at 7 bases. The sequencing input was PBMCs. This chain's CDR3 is CASSLGGLPANTGELFF. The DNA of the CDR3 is TGTGCCAGCAGCTTAGGGGGACTACCTGCAAACACCGGGGAGCTGTTTTTT.